These 16 T cell receptor beta chains share one sample of origin, sequenced in a study of T cell responses to AZD1222 COVID-19 vaccine. This table comes from immunoSEQ multiplex PCR, and its TCRdb copy is limited to in-frame clones, with some not included. The table lists around 180,000 clones, approximately 90% of them singletons. Source: peripheral blood, taken on day 0 of AZD1222 vaccination. These receptors were taken from an adult in good health.

V usage is TRBV7-9 and J usage is TRBJ1-4; no definite D call. Germline-derived CDR1 and CDR2 are SEHNR and FQNEAQ (reference sequence). V lost 5 bases and J lost 7, with 14 bases in between. The CDR3 is 14 residues long. The CDR3 DNA sequence: TGTGCCAGCAGCCTCATGGAGCTGGGTGAAAAACTGTTTTTT. Translated, it gives CASSLMELGEKLFF.

The genes are TRBV7-2 and TRBJ1-2, with 9 nucleotides matching TRBD1. Germline V gene data show CDR1 as SGHTA and CDR2 as FQGNSA. CDR3 length equals 15 residues. With V trimmed by 3 bases and J by 8 bases, 10 bases remained unmatched. CDR3 amino acids: CASSFPGTGREGYTF. In DNA form, the CDR3 reads TGTGCCAGCAGCTTCCCCGGGACAGGGAGGGAGGGCTACACCTTC.

In this sample, this clone turned up a few times. The chain uses TRBV10-3 and TRBJ1-5; TRBD1 might be the D (6 bases). V gave up 0 bases and J gave up 7 bases, with 10 bases separating them. Germline-derived CDR1 and CDR2 are ENHRY and SYGVKD. This CDR3 comprises 14 residues. CDR3 in DNA: TGTGCCATCAGTGAGTCACAGGGAGGACAGCCCCAGCATTTT. Its translation is CAISESQGGQPQHF.

This clone was recorded a few times. V is TRBV11-2 and J is TRBJ2-3, with 7 positions matching TRBD2. Germline CDR1 SGHAT, CDR2 FQNNGV. J was trimmed by 5 bases and V by 11 bases; bases with no gene match: 7. The CDR3 length is 12 residues. The CDR3 loop reads CAWGEGGDTQYF. In nucleotides, the CDR3 is TGTGCCTGGGGGGAGGGTGGAGATACGCAGTATTTT.

The chain uses TRBV10-2 and TRBJ2-7, with 7 bases fitting TRBD1. Germline CDR1 WSHSY, CDR2 SAAADI. With 2 bases clipped from V and 5 bases from J, the junction kept 12 bases outside the gene matches. This CDR3 region has 16 residues. The CDR3 DNA reads TGCGCCAGCAGTGAGCCGAGACAGGGTGGGAAGGACGAGCAGTACTTC. Translated: CASSEPRQGGKDEQYF.

The V call is TRBV7-3, the J call TRBJ2-3; D is ambiguous. The CDR3 has 13 residues. With 1 base removed from V and 6 bases from J, the gap between germline ends came to 8 bases. Germline V CDR1 and CDR2: SGHTA, FQGTGA. The CDR3 DNA reads as TGTGCCAGCAGCTTAATACACCTGGATACGCAGTATTTT. Translated, it gives CASSLIHLDTQYF.

The chain is built from TRBV19 and TRBJ1-4, with D hard to call. Deletions cut 7 bases from V and 12 bases from J, with 12 bases between. The CDR3 spans 11 residues. CDR1 is LNHDA, CDR2 SQIVND, per germline (reference sequence). In DNA, the CDR3 is TGTGCCAGTATATGGGGAGGTGAACTGTTTTTT. As protein: CASIWGGELFF.

This rearrangement joins TRBV4-1 to TRBJ1-6; D unclear. Between the trimmed V and J ends, which lost 2 bases and 5 bases, there was a span of 7 bases. This CDR3 has 14 amino acids. Germline assignment: CDR1 MGHRA and CDR2 YSYEKL. The CDR3 loop reads CASSQRSNNSPLHF. The CDR3 DNA reads TGCGCCAGCAGCCAACGAAGTAATAATTCACCCCTCCACTTT.

The chain joins TRBV6-6 to TRBJ1-2; tentative D call: TRBD1 (6 bases). This CDR3 contains 13 residues. Trimming took off 5 bases at V and 6 bases at J, with 13 bases between the two ends. Germline assignment: CDR1 MNHNY and CDR2 SVGAGI (reference sequence). The CDR3 protein is CASSLQGSDGYTF. CDR3 nucleotides: TGTGCCAGCAGTCTACAGGGTTCGGATGGCTACACCTTC.

This clone was seen once. J is TRBJ2-2 and V is TRBV7-6, with TRBD1 identical over 9 bases. The V and J ends lost 5 bases and 5 bases, in that order; junction bases with no gene match: 9. The CDR3 has 16 residues. Germline lookup yields CDR1 SGHVS and CDR2 FNYEAQ. CDR3 nucleotides: TGTGCCAGCAGCGCCCTACAGGGGGCATCGACCGGGGAGCTGTTTTTT. It is translated as CASSALQGASTGELFF.

The chain recombines TRBV28 with TRBJ1-2; D unclear. Germline CDR1 reads MDHEN; CDR2 reads SYDVKM. V shed 7 bases and J shed 2 bases, with 14 bases lying between them. The CDR3 covers 14 residues. DNA for the CDR3: TGTGCCAGCACCCCGGGCAACACAAACTATGGCTACACCTTC. Translation gives CASTPGNTNYGYTF.

The chain has TRBV7-2 and TRBJ1-2; TRBD1 might be the D (6 bases). Per germline, CDR1 SGHTA and CDR2 FQGNSA. Trimming shortened V by 1 base and J by 8 bases, and 14 bases separated the two germline ends. The CDR3 has 14 amino acids. CDR3 amino acids: CASSLVTQGGGYTF. The CDR3, as DNA: TGTGCCAGCAGCTTAGTTACACAGGGAGGGGGCTACACCTTC.

The gene calls are TRBV6-2 or TRBV6-3 and TRBJ2-1; D not resolved. The CDR3 consists of 12 residues. V was cut by 2 bases and J by 6 bases, with 5 bases left in between. Germline CDR1 MNHEY, CDR2 SVGEGT. The CDR3 DNA is TGTGCCAGCAGTTACGACGGCAATGAGCAGTTCTTC. Translating it yields CASSYDGNEQFF.

This sequence joins TRBV19 and TRBJ2-2, with 7 bases aligning to TRBD1. The trim removed 6 bases at V and 4 bases at J, leaving 17 bases unmatched. CDR3 length: 18 amino acids. Germline assignment: CDR1 LNHDA and CDR2 SQIVND (reference sequence). The CDR3 DNA is TGTGCCAGTAGCCAGAGGGACAGAGGCCCCTTGACCACCGGGGAGCTGTTTTTT. This sequence encodes CASSQRDRGPLTTGELFF.

The chain couples TRBV18 to TRBJ2-2; TRBD2 might be the D (5 bases). Trimming left V 6 bases short and J 0 bases short, with 14 bases between. The CDR3 loop spans 16 amino acids. Germline V gene data show CDR1 as KGHSH and CDR2 as LQKENI. The CDR3 sequence is CASSLTREPNTGELFF. For the CDR3, the DNA is TGTGCCAGCTCGCTTACTAGGGAGCCGAACACCGGGGAGCTGTTTTTT.

This clone was observed a single time. This rearrangement joins TRBV4-2 to TRBJ2-7, with a possible D match to TRBD2 (6 bases). V was clipped by 5 bases and J by 6 bases, with 20 bases between them. The CDR3 runs 15 residues. Germline V CDR1 and CDR2: LGHNA, YNFKEQ. The CDR3 bases are TGTGCCAGCAGCACCCAACTCGGGGGATCGGGCGAGCAGTACTTC. Translated, it gives CASSTQLGGSGEQYF.